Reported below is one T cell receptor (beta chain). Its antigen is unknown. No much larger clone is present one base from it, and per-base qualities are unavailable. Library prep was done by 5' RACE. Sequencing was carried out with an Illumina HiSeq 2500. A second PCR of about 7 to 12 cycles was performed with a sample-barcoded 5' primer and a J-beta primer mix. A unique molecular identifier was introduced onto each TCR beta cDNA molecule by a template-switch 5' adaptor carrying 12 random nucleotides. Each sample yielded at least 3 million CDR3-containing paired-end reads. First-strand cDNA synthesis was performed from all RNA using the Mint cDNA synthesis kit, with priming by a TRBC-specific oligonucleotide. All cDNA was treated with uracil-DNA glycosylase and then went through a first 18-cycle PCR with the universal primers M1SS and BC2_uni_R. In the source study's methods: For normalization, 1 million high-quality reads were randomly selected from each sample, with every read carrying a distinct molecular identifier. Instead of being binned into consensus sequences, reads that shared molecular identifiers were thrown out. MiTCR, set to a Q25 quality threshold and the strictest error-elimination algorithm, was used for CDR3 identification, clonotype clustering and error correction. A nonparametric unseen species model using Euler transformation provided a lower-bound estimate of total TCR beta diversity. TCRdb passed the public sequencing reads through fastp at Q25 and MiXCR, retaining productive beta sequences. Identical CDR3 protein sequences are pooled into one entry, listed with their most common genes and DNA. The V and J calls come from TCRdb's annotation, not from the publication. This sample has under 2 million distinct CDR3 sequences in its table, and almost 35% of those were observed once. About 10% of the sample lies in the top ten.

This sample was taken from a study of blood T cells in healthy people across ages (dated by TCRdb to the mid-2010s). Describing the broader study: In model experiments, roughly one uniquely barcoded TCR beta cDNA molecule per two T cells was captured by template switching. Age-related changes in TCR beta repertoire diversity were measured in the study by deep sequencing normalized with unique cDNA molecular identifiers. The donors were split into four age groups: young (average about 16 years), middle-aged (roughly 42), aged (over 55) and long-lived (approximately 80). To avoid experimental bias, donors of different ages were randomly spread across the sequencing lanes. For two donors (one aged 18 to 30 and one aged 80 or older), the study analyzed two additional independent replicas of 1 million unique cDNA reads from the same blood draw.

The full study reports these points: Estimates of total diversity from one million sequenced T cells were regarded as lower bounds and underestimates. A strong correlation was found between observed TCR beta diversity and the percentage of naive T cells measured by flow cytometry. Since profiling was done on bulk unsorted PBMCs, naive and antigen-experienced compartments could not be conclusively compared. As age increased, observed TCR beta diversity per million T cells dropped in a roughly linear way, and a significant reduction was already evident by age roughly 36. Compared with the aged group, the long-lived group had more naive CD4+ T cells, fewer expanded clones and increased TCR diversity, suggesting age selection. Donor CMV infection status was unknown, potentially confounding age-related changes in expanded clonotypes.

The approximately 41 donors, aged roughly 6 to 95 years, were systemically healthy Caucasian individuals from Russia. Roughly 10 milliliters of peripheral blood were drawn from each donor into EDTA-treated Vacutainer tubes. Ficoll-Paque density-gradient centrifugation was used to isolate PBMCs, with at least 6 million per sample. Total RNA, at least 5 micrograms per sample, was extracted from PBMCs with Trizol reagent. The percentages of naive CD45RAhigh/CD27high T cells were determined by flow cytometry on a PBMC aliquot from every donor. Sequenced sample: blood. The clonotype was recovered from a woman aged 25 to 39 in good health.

The CDR3 protein sequence reads: CASSWSDTDTQYF. The nucleotides are TGTGCCAGCAGTTGGTCCGACACAGATACGCAGTATTTT. The sequence is built from TRBV6-2 or TRBV6-3 and TRBJ2-3; no D gene is confidently identified. CDR1 and CDR2, looked up from the germline V gene, are MNHEY and SVGEGT. V drops 4 bases and J drops 2 bases, leaving 7 bases in between. The CDR3 goes from the cysteine to the phenylalanine over 13 residues. Left in the record is the CDR3 DNA by itself, 39 bases read in frame from the first base.